This T cell receptor beta chain was documented in a study of blood T cells in healthy people across ages. V was trimmed by 0 bases and J by 2 bases, leaving 16 bases between them. CDR3 length: 17 amino acids. CDR1 and CDR2 from the germline V gene are MNHEY and SVGAGI. A second PCR of 7 to 11 cycles used a sample-barcoded 5' primer and a J-beta primer mix. TCRdb ran MiXCR on the 5' RACE reads and lists one entry per CDR3 protein. The data contain 980,000 or so distinct CDR3 sequences, roughly 48% of them singletons. This rearrangement joins TRBV6-5 to TRBJ1-2; D is uncertain. What was sequenced was blood. This clonotype was sampled from a young man in good health. The CDR3 nucleotides read TGTGCCAGCAGTTACTCTTTCCGGGAGATCCACAACTATGGCTACACCTTC. It is translated as CASSYSFREIHNYGYTF.